These 15 T cell receptor beta chains were all obtained from the same sample, sequenced in a study of blood T cell repertoires in COVID-19. Generated by immunoSEQ multiplex PCR, the TCRdb table keeps only in-frame clones and is missing some. The table has 250,000 to 300,000 clones, about nine tenths seen once. The sequenced sample was peripheral blood. Every receptor here comes from a woman aged 45-60 years who had recovered from COVID-19.

CDR3 protein: CASSLIRGEYGYTF. The CDR3 region has the DNA TGTGCCAGCAGCTTGATCCGCGGTGAATATGGCTACACCTTC. The gene calls are TRBV5-6 and TRBJ1-2; unclear D gene. This CDR3 has 14 residues. Germline CDR1 is SGHDT and CDR2 is YYEEEE. V was trimmed by 1 base and J by 5 bases, leaving 12 bases between them.

The chain has TRBV6-5 and TRBJ2-7; D gene ambiguous. Germline V gene sequence: CDR1 MNHEY, CDR2 SVGAGI. CDR3 size: 13 residues. The ends were cut back, 5 bases at V and 5 bases at J, with 13 bases in the middle. The DNA for the CDR3 is TGTGCCAGCAGTCCCGCATACATCGACGAGCAGTACTTC. Encoded protein: CASSPAYIDEQYF.

The chain joins TRBV5-1 to TRBJ1-5, with 7 bases identical to TRBD1. CDR1 is SGHRS, CDR2 YFSETQ, per germline. J lost 5 bases, V lost 4 bases, and 3 bases had no gene match. The CDR3 has 13 residues. CDR3 in DNA: TGCGCCAGCAGCCTGGGGACAGATCAGCCCCAGCATTTT. Protein product: CASSLGTDQPQHF.

V usage is TRBV13 and J usage is TRBJ2-2; D gene uncertain. The CDR3 covers 14 residues. V gave up 8 bases and J gave up 1 base, with 11 bases separating them. CDR1 PRHDT and CDR2 FYEKMQ come from the germline V gene (reference sequence). The CDR3 protein is CASAVRGNTGELFF. In nucleotides, the CDR3 is TGTGCCAGCGCGGTGCGTGGGAACACCGGGGAGCTGTTTTTT.

The chain employs TRBV6-2 or TRBV6-3 and TRBJ2-5, with TRBD2 matching over 7 bases. V shed 0 bases and J 6 bases; nucleotides not matched to a gene: 10. This CDR3 contains 16 residues. Germline V gene sequence: CDR1 MNHEY, CDR2 SVGEGT. The CDR3 is CASSYSGWTSSKTQYF. The CDR3 region has the DNA TGTGCCAGCAGTTACTCTGGGTGGACTAGTTCTAAGACCCAGTACTTC.

The chain uses TRBV11-3 and TRBJ2-7; 7 bases line up with TRBD1. The CDR3 covers 13 residues. The junction had 0 bases not matched to a gene; V was cut back by 1 base and J by 3 bases. Germline V lookup: CDR1 SGHNT, CDR2 YENEEA. The CDR3 reads CASSLGDSYEQYF. CDR3 in DNA: TGTGCCAGCAGCTTAGGGGACAGCTACGAGCAGTACTTC.

The gene calls are TRBV4-2 and TRBJ2-7; tentative D call: TRBD1 (6 bases). This CDR3 region has 15 residues. Trimming pared 4 bases from V and 3 bases from J, leaving 16 bases between. Germline V gives CDR1 LGHNA, CDR2 YNFKEQ. Here the CDR3 reads CASSPARGQIYEQYF. The CDR3 nucleotides are TGTGCCAGCAGCCCTGCGCGTGGACAGATCTACGAGCAGTACTTC.

V usage is TRBV7-2 and J usage is TRBJ1-6; 8 bases are a match to TRBD1. V gave up 5 bases and J gave up 7 bases; unmatched junction bases: 4. Germline V gene lookup returns CDR1 SGHTA and CDR2 FQGNSA. The CDR3 has 14 residues. CDR3 sequence reads: CASSPGGLNSPLHF. CDR3 bases: TGTGCCAGCAGCCCAGGGGGCCTCAATTCACCCCTCCACTTT. The full variable domain, in which reference TRBV7-2 and TRBJ1-6 provide the parts outside the CDR3, is GAGVSQSPSNKVTEKGKDVELRCDPISGHTALYWYRQSLGQGLEFLIYFQGNSAPDKSGLPSDRFSAERTGGSVSTLTIQRTQQEDSAVYLCASSPGGLNSPLHFGNGTRLTVT.

This chain uses TRBV29-1 with TRBJ2-1; 10 positions match TRBD2. Germline assignment: CDR1 SQVTM and CDR2 ANQGSEA. This CDR3 has 17 amino acids. Trimming cost V 6 bases and J 5 bases; bases outside gene matches: 16. The DNA for the CDR3 is TGCAGCGTGGGGGCCCTAGCGGGAGAAATGATTGACAATGAGCAGTTCTTC. Amino acids: CSVGALAGEMIDNEQFF.

The chain uses TRBV6-5 and TRBJ1-2; 7 nucleotides match TRBD1. The CDR3 spans 14 residues. The germline V gene encodes CDR1 MNHEY and CDR2 SVGAGI. V gave up 6 bases and J gave up 4 bases; unmatched junction bases: 8. The CDR3 loop reads CASRPDRVGYGYTF. CDR3 DNA: TGTGCCAGCAGACCAGACAGGGTCGGCTATGGCTACACCTTC.

V is TRBV9 and J is TRBJ1-2; D gene ambiguous. Deletions cut 0 bases from V and 2 bases from J, with 14 bases between. CDR3 length equals 16 residues. Germline lookup yields CDR1 SGDLS and CDR2 YYNGEE. The CDR3 region is CASSVGAGTSNYGYTF. The CDR3 nucleotides read TGTGCCAGCAGCGTAGGAGCAGGAACGTCAAACTATGGCTACACCTTC.

The chain recombines TRBV28 with TRBJ2-1, with D tentatively TRBD2 (6 bases). The CDR3 length is 11 residues. Trimming took 11 bases from V and 6 from J, leaving 11 bases between them. The V gene's germline CDR1 is MDHEN and CDR2 SYDVKM. In nucleotides, the CDR3 is TGTGCCGCGACGGGAGCCAATGAGCAGTTCTTC. It encodes CAATGANEQFF.

The V gene is TRBV7-2, the J gene TRBJ1-2; D ambiguous. V was pared by 4 bases and J by 0 bases, with 18 bases between. CDR3 size: 17 residues. Per the germline V gene, CDR1 is SGHTA and CDR2 is FQGNSA. CDR3 amino acids: CASSYIYPGPANYGYTF. The CDR3 region has the DNA TGTGCCAGCAGCTATATATATCCAGGTCCAGCTAACTATGGCTACACCTTC.

This chain uses TRBV5-1 with TRBJ2-3; 7 bases line up with TRBD2. The CDR3 sequence is 16 residues long. From germline, CDR1 is SGHRS and CDR2 YFSETQ. V was clipped by 3 bases and J by 0 bases; unmatched bases: 7. The CDR3 region has the DNA TGCGCCAGCAGCTGGGGGGGGACCGCCAGCACAGATACGCAGTATTTT. Translated, it gives CASSWGGTASTDTQYF.

The chain has TRBV5-1 and TRBJ2-7; TRBD1 matches 8 bases. The CDR3 is 14 amino acids. Trimming removed 4 bases from V and 5 bases from J; junction bases left unmatched: 8. Germline loops: CDR1 SGHRS, CDR2 YFSETQ. The CDR3 is CASSPWDRTNEQYF. Written as DNA, the CDR3 is TGCGCCAGCAGCCCATGGGACAGGACCAACGAGCAGTACTTC.